These 8 T cell receptor beta chains were sequenced from one sample in a study of T cell repertoires in cytomegalovirus infection. TCRdb re-called the reads through MiXCR, storing one row per CDR3 protein. The table lists around 230,000 distinct CDR3 sequences, around two fifths of them singletons. Their target antigens are unknown. The starting material was CD8+ T cells from cultured PBMCs, obtained from culture after CMV antigen stimulation. Receptors originate from a human donor in good health (CMV status not recorded). Some clones in this sample may be carry-over from other donors' samples.

The rearrangement joins TRBV6-1 to TRBJ2-1; 7 bases match TRBD2. The CDR3 covers 16 residues. CDR1 and CDR2 (germline): MNHNS, SASEGT. V shed 3 bases and J 0 bases; nucleotides not matched to a gene: 5. CDR3 amino acids: CASSEWEGSSYNEQFF. The DNA for the CDR3 is TGTGCCAGCAGTGAGTGGGAGGGAAGCTCCTACAATGAGCAGTTCTTC.

The V and J genes are TRBV28 and TRBJ1-3; maybe TRBD1 (5 bases). Trimming shortened V by 4 bases and J by 0 bases, and 7 bases separated the two germline ends. Germline CDR1 reads MDHEN; CDR2 reads SYDVKM. This CDR3 has 14 residues. The CDR3 DNA reads TGTGCCAGCAGTTCAGGGCTCTCTGGAAACACCATATATTTT. Residues: CASSSGLSGNTIYF. The full variable domain, rest sourced from reference TRBV28 and TRBJ1-3, is DVKVTQSSRYLVKRTGEKVFLECVQDMDHENMFWYRQDPGLGLRLIYFSYDVKMKEKGDIPEGYSVSREKKERFSLILESASTNQTSMYLCASSSGLSGNTIYFGEGSWLTVV.

This clonotype was observed a handful of times. The V call is TRBV7-9, the J call TRBJ2-7, with 7 bases matching TRBD2. After removal of 6 bases from V and 5 bases from J, the junction contained 10 bases not matched to a gene. CDR3 length: 14 residues. Germline V CDR1 and CDR2: SEHNR, FQNEAQ (reference sequence). The CDR3 sequence: CASSPSGATHEQYF. CDR3 sequence (DNA): TGTGCCAGCAGTCCTAGCGGAGCCACCCACGAGCAGTACTTC.

This clonotype was seen many times. The CDR3 region has the DNA TGTGCCAGCAGCGTTCCCGGTGGGGAGGTCCACGAGCAGTACTTC. Its translation: CASSVPGGEVHEQYF. The chain has TRBV11-2 and TRBJ2-7, with a weak D call TRBD2 (6 bases). The ends were cut back, 5 bases at V and 5 bases at J, with 19 bases in the middle. CDR3 length: 15 residues. The germline CDR1 and CDR2 sequences are SGHAT and FQNNGV.

This clonotype rates as medium-sized. The chain combines TRBV7-2 with TRBJ1-3; TRBD1 is a possible D gene (5 bases). The V gene's germline CDR1 is SGHTA and CDR2 FQGNSA. V was shortened by 3 bases and J by 4 bases, with 19 bases between the two germline ends. The CDR3 has 17 amino acids. The CDR3 DNA is TGTGCCAGCAGCTTGAACCTTCCCCGGGGCGACGGAAACACCATATATTTT. It codes for CASSLNLPRGDGNTIYF.

This clonotype was seen repeatedly, ten times or more. This sequence joins TRBV12-3 or TRBV12-4 and TRBJ1-5; D is ambiguous. The CDR3 is 16 amino acids. The V and J ends lost 5 bases and 4 bases respectively, with 18 bases between them. CDR3 sequence reads: CASSIRGAGRNQPQHF. The CDR3 DNA follows: TGTGCCAGCAGTATCCGGGGAGCTGGGCGGAATCAGCCCCAGCATTTT.

The CDR3 sequence is CASSYTRAEQYF. The DNA for the CDR3 is TGTGCCAGCAGTTACACCAGGGCCGAGCAGTACTTC. The gene calls are TRBV6-6 and TRBJ2-7, with a weak D call TRBD1 (5 bases). V shed 2 bases and J shed 6 bases, with 8 bases lying between them. CDR3 length: 12 amino acids. Germline CDR1 reads MNHNY; CDR2 reads SVGAGI (reference sequence).

The table lists this clonotype with a few counts. This chain connects TRBV7-9 to TRBJ2-7; D unresolved. This CDR3 has 14 amino acids. Trimming removed 5 bases at V and 2 bases at J, with 13 bases between. Germline CDR1 is SEHNR and CDR2 is FQNEAQ (reference sequence). The CDR3 loop reads CASSRLDRPYEQYF. The CDR3 nucleotides are TGTGCCAGCAGCCGCCTAGACCGACCCTACGAGCAGTACTTC.